Following are 30 T cell receptor beta chains from one sample sequenced in a study of T cell changes during pregnancy in multiple sclerosis. TCRdb's table, derived via immunoSEQ multiplex PCR, lists solely in-frame clones and lacks some. The data contain 65,000 to 75,000 clones, approximately 90% of them seen just once; the ten biggest clones take up approximately 1.5%. Here the sequenced sample was peripheral blood, taken in the third trimester of pregnancy. The origin of the receptors is a female donor in good health, enrolled as a control in a pregnancy study.

This chain uses TRBV7-8 with TRBJ1-2; 7 nucleotides match TRBD1. The V gene end was trimmed by 5 bases and the J gene end by 2 bases; junction bases not matched to a gene: 5. The germline V gene encodes CDR1 SGHVS and CDR2 FQNEAQ. The length of the CDR3 is 14 residues. In DNA form, the CDR3 reads TGTGCCAGCAGCGGACAGGCCACCAACTATGGCTACACCTTC. Translation: CASSGQATNYGYTF.

On this clone: One end of the junction fails to match germline, which may point to a read error. The chain is built from TRBV7-2 and TRBJ1-2; a possible D gene is TRBD1 (6 bases). This CDR3 has 11 amino acids. Germline V lookup: CDR1 SGHTA, CDR2 FQGNSA. DNA for the CDR3: TGTGCCAGCAGCCAAAACAGGGAGGGGGTTTTC. Its translation: CASSQNREGVF. Supplemented by reference TRBV7-2 and TRBJ1-2, the full variable domain reads GAGVSQSPSNKVTEKGKDVELRCDPISGHTALYWYRQSLGQGLEFLIYFQGNSAPDKSGLPSDRFSAERTGGSVSTLTIQRTQQEDSAVYLCASSQNREGVFGSGTRLTVV.

This clone appeared once. J is TRBJ2-3 and V is TRBV5-1; D is unresolved. The CDR3 has 16 amino acids. Trimming left V 0 bases short and J 1 base short, with 12 bases between. In germline, CDR1 is SGHRS, CDR2 YFSETQ. The CDR3 DNA is TGCGCCAGCAGCTTGGGGGCTGCTGCTGGCACAGATACGCAGTATTTT. Its translation: CASSLGAAAGTDTQYF.

The chain employs TRBV6-1 and TRBJ1-5; D is undetermined. Germline lookup yields CDR1 MNHNS and CDR2 SASEGT. V was trimmed by 4 bases and J by 7 bases, leaving 14 bases between them. The CDR3 has 14 residues. CDR3 residues: CASSGEGGEQPQHF. The CDR3 DNA reads as TGTGCCAGCAGTGGGGAGGGAGGAGAACAGCCCCAGCATTTT.

The J gene is TRBJ1-2, the V gene TRBV6-6, with 7 bases matching TRBD1. V was pared by 6 bases and J by 5 bases, with 3 bases of the junction left unmatched. The germline CDR1 and CDR2 sequences are MNHNY and SVGAGI (reference sequence). The CDR3 sequence is 12 residues long. The CDR3 DNA is TGTGCCAGCAGCCCGGGACAGTATGGCTACACCTTC. Translating it yields CASSPGQYGYTF.

DNA of the CDR3: TGTGCCAGCAGCCGACAGGGTGCAACTAATGAAAAACTGTTTTTT. This codes for CASSRQGATNEKLFF. V is TRBV6-6 and J is TRBJ1-4, with TRBD1 matching over 7 bases. Unmatched junction bases numbered 4, after V lost 6 bases and J lost 0 bases. The CDR3 contains 15 residues. The germline gives CDR1 MNHNY, CDR2 SVGAGI (reference sequence).

The V call is TRBV6-5, the J call TRBJ2-3, with a possible D match to TRBD1 (7 bases). This CDR3 region has 14 residues. The germline V and J ends were trimmed by 6 bases and 6 bases, with 16 bases remaining between them. The germline V gene has CDR1 MNHEY and CDR2 SVGAGI. CDR3: CASSGRGAVDTQYF. The CDR3 nucleotides read TGTGCCAGCAGCGGCAGGGGGGCCGTTGATACGCAGTATTTT.

The chain has TRBV11-2 and TRBJ2-1, with D perhaps matching TRBD2 (6 bases). This CDR3 region has 13 residues. V was clipped by 5 bases and J by 5 bases, with 10 bases between them. Germline V CDR1 and CDR2: SGHAT, FQNNGV. Written as DNA, the CDR3 is TGTGCCAGCAGCCGTAGCGGAAACAATGAGCAGTTCTTC. This translates into CASSRSGNNEQFF.

This chain connects TRBV11-2 to TRBJ1-6; D remains unclear. The V and J ends lost 1 base and 9 bases respectively, with 4 bases between them. This CDR3 is 12 amino acids long. Germline assignment: CDR1 SGHAT and CDR2 FQNNGV. The CDR3 region has the DNA TGTGCCAGCAGCTTAGTCGGTTCACCCCTCCACTTT. This sequence encodes CASSLVGSPLHF.

This rearrangement joins TRBV28 to TRBJ2-7, with D maybe TRBD1 (6 bases). This CDR3 spans 16 amino acids. From germline, CDR1 is MDHEN and CDR2 SYDVKM. Between the trimmed V and J ends, which lost 3 bases and 0 bases, there was a span of 15 bases. This CDR3 reads CASSFPLRGSSYEQYF. The CDR3 nucleotides are TGTGCCAGCAGTTTTCCCCTCAGGGGATCCTCCTACGAGCAGTACTTC.

This clone was seen a single time. Here the CDR3 reads CASSVGAGEAFF. Here the CDR3 DNA reads TGTGCCAGCAGCGTAGGCGCAGGAGAAGCTTTCTTT. The genes are TRBV9 and TRBJ1-1, with no clear D. V lost 0 bases and J 8 bases, leaving 8 bases between the germline ends. The V gene's germline CDR1 is SGDLS and CDR2 YYNGEE. This CDR3 comprises 12 residues.

CDR3 loop: CASSYGRQGGIYIEAFF. DNA of the CDR3: TGTGCCAGCAGCTACGGGCGGCAGGGCGGGATCTACATTGAAGCTTTCTTT. The V call is TRBV7-2, the J call TRBJ1-1, with a tentative D call TRBD1 (5 bases). CDR1 and CDR2 (germline): SGHTA, FQGNSA. The CDR3 consists of 17 residues. V lost 4 bases, J lost 7 bases, and 25 bases lay in between.

The rearrangement uses TRBV7-2 and TRBJ2-1; D remains ambiguous. CDR3 size: 14 residues. V lost 0 bases and J 8 bases, leaving 11 bases between the germline ends. The germline gives CDR1 SGHTA, CDR2 FQGNSA. This chain's CDR3 is CASSLAPPRDEQFF. Here the CDR3 DNA reads TGTGCCAGCAGCTTAGCCCCTCCCCGGGATGAGCAGTTCTTC. The variable domain in full, with the rest retrieved from reference TRBV7-2 and TRBJ2-1, is GAGVSQSPSNKVTEKGKDVELRCDPISGHTALYWYRQSLGQGLEFLIYFQGNSAPDKSGLPSDRFSAERTGGSVSTLTIQRTQQEDSAVYLCASSLAPPRDEQFFGPGTRLTVL.

V and J are TRBV14 and TRBJ1-3; no definite D call. CDR1 SGHDN and CDR2 FVKESK come from the germline V gene. This CDR3 contains 15 residues. Trimming took 0 bases from V and 2 from J, leaving 8 bases between them. This CDR3 is CASSQDLSPGNTIYF. CDR3 nucleotide sequence: TGTGCCAGCAGCCAAGATCTGAGCCCTGGAAACACCATATATTTT.

The genes are TRBV5-1 and TRBJ1-4; tentative D call: TRBD1 (5 bases). Between the trimmed V and J ends, which lost 6 bases and 0 bases, there was a span of 9 bases. The CDR3 runs to 14 residues. CDR1 is SGHRS and CDR2 is YFSETQ in the germline V gene. DNA of the CDR3: TGCGCCAGCAAGGGGATCGCAACTAATGAAAAACTGTTTTTT. Its translation: CASKGIATNEKLFF.

The chain employs TRBV5-6 and TRBJ2-5; TRBD1 matches 10 bases. Germline V gene data show CDR1 as SGHDT and CDR2 as YYEEEE. The CDR3 is 15 residues long. The trim removed 4 bases at V and 5 bases at J, leaving 8 bases unmatched. CDR3 protein: CASSGGDRGWETQYF. The CDR3 bases are TGTGCCAGCAGCGGGGGGGACAGGGGTTGGGAGACCCAGTACTTC.

A single count supports this clone. The chain joins TRBV20-1 to TRBJ1-2; D call uncertain. Trimming removed 5 bases from V and 2 bases from J, with 6 bases in between. In germline, CDR1 is DFQATT, CDR2 SNEGSKA (reference sequence). This CDR3 is built from 11 residues. CDR3 in amino acids: CSAPVNYGYTF. CDR3 DNA: TGCAGTGCTCCAGTGAACTATGGCTACACCTTC.

CDR3 amino acids: CASSIQRGGIYEQYF. As DNA, the CDR3 is TGTGCCAGTAGTATACAACGGGGGGGGATCTACGAGCAGTACTTC. The chain recombines TRBV19 with TRBJ2-7; TRBD2 aligns across 8 bases. The J segment lost 3 bases and the V segment lost 2 bases, leaving 6 bases of the junction unmatched. The CDR3 has 15 amino acids. Germline assignment: CDR1 LNHDA and CDR2 SQIVND (reference sequence). The variable domain in full, with the rest retrieved from reference TRBV19 and TRBJ2-7, is DGGITQSPKYLFRKEGQNVTLSCEQNLNHDAMYWYRQDPGQGLRLIYYSQIVNDFQKGDIAEGYSVSREKKESFPLTVTSAQKNPTAFYLCASSIQRGGIYEQYFGPGTRLTVT.

The chain couples TRBV7-2 to TRBJ1-3, with TRBD1 as a possible D gene (5 bases). Germline CDR1 and CDR2: SGHTA and FQGNSA. CDR3 size: 15 residues. V lost 7 bases and J 4 bases, leaving 17 bases between the germline ends. As DNA, the CDR3 is TGTGCCAGCACCCAAGGCCCAGGGAAGGGAAACACCATATATTTT. It codes for CASTQGPGKGNTIYF.

Regarding this clone: The same CDR3 can be traced to other DNA sequences in this sample. The V call is TRBV9, the J call TRBJ1-1; 8 nucleotides match TRBD1. CDR1 and CDR2 (germline): SGDLS, YYNGEE. CDR3 size: 14 residues. After removal of 4 bases from V and 2 bases from J, the junction contained 4 bases not matched to a gene. The CDR3 DNA sequence: TGTGCCAGCAGCCCAGGACAGGGAAACACTGAAGCTTTCTTT. It codes for CASSPGQGNTEAFF.

The CDR3 sequence: CAWRARETQYF. The CDR3 bases are TGTGCCTGGAGGGCCAGGGAGACCCAGTACTTC. The V gene is TRBV30, the J gene TRBJ2-5; D not certain. This CDR3 spans 11 amino acids. Germline V lookup: CDR1 GTSNPN, CDR2 SVGIG (reference sequence). V was shortened by 3 bases and J by 5 bases, with 7 bases between the two germline ends.

V and J are TRBV28 and TRBJ2-7, with TRBD1 identical over 7 bases. CDR1 MDHEN and CDR2 SYDVKM come from the germline V gene. With 5 bases clipped from V and 0 bases from J, the junction kept 10 bases outside the gene matches. This CDR3 comprises 16 residues. As DNA, the CDR3 is TGTGCCAGCAGTGCCCCCCGGGACAGCCTCTCCTACGAGCAGTACTTC. It yields the protein CASSAPRDSLSYEQYF.

The chain is built from TRBV4-2 and TRBJ1-5, with a tentative D call TRBD1 (5 bases). V was shortened by 0 bases and J by 3 bases, with 12 bases between the two germline ends. Germline CDR1 reads LGHNA; CDR2 reads YNFKEQ. The CDR3 length is 16 residues. The DNA of the CDR3 is TGTGCCAGCAGCCAAGAGGGAGGGGTGCCCAATCAGCCCCAGCATTTT. Amino acids: CASSQEGGVPNQPQHF.

V gene TRBV9 combines with J gene TRBJ2-6; D is undetermined. CDR3 length: 15 residues. Trimming removed 4 bases from V and 0 bases from J, with 8 bases in between. Germline lookup yields CDR1 SGDLS and CDR2 YYNGEE. The CDR3 region is CASSTTISGANVLTF. The CDR3 DNA reads as TGTGCCAGCAGCACAACTATCTCTGGGGCCAACGTCCTGACTTTC.

The chain combines TRBV5-1 with TRBJ1-2; no reliable D call. Trimming stripped 2 bases from V and 1 base from J, with 9 bases between. This CDR3 is 14 amino acids long. Germline V lookup: CDR1 SGHRS, CDR2 YFSETQ. CDR3 nucleotide sequence: TGCGCCAGCAGCTTTGTGACTAGTAACTATGGCTACACCTTC. Translating it yields CASSFVTSNYGYTF. Looking up the rest from reference TRBV5-1 and TRBJ1-2 gives the full variable domain: KAGVTQTPRYLIKTRGQQVTLSCSPISGHRSVSWYQQTPGQGLQFLFEYFSETQRNKGNFPGRFSGRQFSNSRSEMNVSTLELGDSALYLCASSFVTSNYGYTFGSGTRLTVV.

The chain links TRBV7-6 to TRBJ2-1; TRBD1 agrees at 7 bases. V was clipped by 1 base and J by 3 bases; unmatched bases: 6. This CDR3 comprises 16 residues. From germline, CDR1 is SGHVS and CDR2 FNYEAQ. The CDR3 is CASSLGWTGDYNEQFF. CDR3 DNA: TGTGCCAGCAGCTTAGGTTGGACAGGAGACTACAATGAGCAGTTCTTC. The entire variable domain, with the rest obtained from reference TRBV7-6 and TRBJ2-1, is as follows: GAGVSQSPRYKVTKRGQDVALRCDPISGHVSLYWYRQALGQGPEFLTYFNYEAQQDKSGLPNDRFSAERPEGSISTLTIQRTEQRDSAMYRCASSLGWTGDYNEQFFGPGTRLTVL.

V and J are TRBV4-1 and TRBJ2-5, with 8 positions matching TRBD1. Germline values: CDR1 MGHRA, CDR2 YSYEKL. CDR3 size: 21 residues. With 0 bases clipped from V and 5 bases from J, the junction kept 23 bases outside the gene matches. The CDR3 protein is CASSQDRFGVEDRGEGETQYF. CDR3 DNA sequence: TGCGCCAGCAGCCAAGACCGATTTGGGGTGGAAGACAGGGGAGAAGGGGAGACCCAGTACTTC.

This chain uses TRBV13 with TRBJ2-7; 7 bases fit TRBD1. There are 14 residues in the CDR3. Germline CDR1 and CDR2: PRHDT and FYEKMQ (reference sequence). J gave up 5 bases and V 1 base, and 5 bases lay outside the gene matches. This chain's CDR3 is CASSLEGARNEQYF. Here the CDR3 DNA reads TGTGCCAGCAGCTTAGAGGGGGCGAGGAACGAGCAGTACTTC. Using reference TRBV13 and TRBJ2-7 for the parts outside the CDR3, the full variable domain is AAGVIQSPRHLIKEKRETATLKCYPIPRHDTVYWYQQGPGQDPQFLISFYEKMQSDKGSIPDRFSAQQFSDYHSELNMSSLELGDSALYFCASSLEGARNEQYFGPGTRLTVT.

V usage is TRBV18 and J usage is TRBJ2-3, with 8 bases aligning to TRBD1. CDR3 length equals 12 residues. Germline V CDR1 and CDR2: KGHSH, LQKENI. The V segment lost 5 bases and the J segment 5 bases; nucleotides outside the gene matches: 0. DNA of the CDR3: TGTGCCAGCTCAGACAGGGGAGATACGCAGTATTTT. Protein sequence: CASSDRGDTQYF.

V and J are TRBV11-2 and TRBJ2-7, with 8 bases lining up with TRBD2. Trimming removed 3 bases from V and 0 bases from J; junction bases left unmatched: 7. The germline CDR1 and CDR2 sequences are SGHAT and FQNNGV. The CDR3 length is 16 residues. The CDR3 sequence: CASSLYRLAISYEQYF. CDR3 DNA: TGTGCCAGCAGCTTGTATCGACTAGCGATCTCCTACGAGCAGTACTTC.